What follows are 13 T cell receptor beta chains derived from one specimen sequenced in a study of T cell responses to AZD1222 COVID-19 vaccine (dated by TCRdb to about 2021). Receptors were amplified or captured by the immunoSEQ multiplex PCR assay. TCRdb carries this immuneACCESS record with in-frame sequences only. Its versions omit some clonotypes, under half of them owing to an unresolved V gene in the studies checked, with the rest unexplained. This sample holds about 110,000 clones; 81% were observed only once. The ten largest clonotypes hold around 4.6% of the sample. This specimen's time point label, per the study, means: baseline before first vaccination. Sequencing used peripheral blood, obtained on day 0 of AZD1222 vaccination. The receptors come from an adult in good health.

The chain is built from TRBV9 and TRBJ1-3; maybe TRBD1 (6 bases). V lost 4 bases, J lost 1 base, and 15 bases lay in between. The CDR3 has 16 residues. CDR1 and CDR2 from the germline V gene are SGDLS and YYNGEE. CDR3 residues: CASSLGQPRSGNTIYF. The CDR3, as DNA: TGTGCCAGCAGCCTAGGACAGCCAAGATCTGGAAACACCATATATTTT.

The CDR3 reads CASRTMGTEAFF. The CDR3 nucleotides are TGTGCCAGCAGAACGATGGGCACTGAAGCTTTCTTT. V and J are TRBV6-5 and TRBJ1-1; D uncertain. CDR3 length: 12 amino acids. The V and J ends lost 6 bases and 4 bases respectively, with 9 bases between them. Looked up from germline, CDR1 is MNHEY and CDR2 is SVGAGI.

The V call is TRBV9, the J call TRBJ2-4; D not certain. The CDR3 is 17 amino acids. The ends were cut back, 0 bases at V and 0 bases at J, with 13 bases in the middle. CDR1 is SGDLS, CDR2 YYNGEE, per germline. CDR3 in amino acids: CASSVGPPAIAKNIQYF. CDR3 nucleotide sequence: TGTGCCAGCAGCGTAGGCCCACCGGCAATAGCCAAAAACATTCAGTACTTC. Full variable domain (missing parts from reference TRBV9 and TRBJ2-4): DSGVTQTPKHLITATGQRVTLRCSPRSGDLSVYWYQQSLDQGLQFLIQYYNGEERAKGNILERFSAQQFPDLHSELNLSSLELGDSALYFCASSVGPPAIAKNIQYFGAGTRLSVL.

In DNA, the CDR3 is TGTGCCAGCAGCTTAGATTGGGGCAGCTATGGCTACACCTTC. Its translation: CASSLDWGSYGYTF. V gene TRBV7-2 combines with J gene TRBJ1-2, with D tentatively TRBD1 (5 bases). Germline assignment: CDR1 SGHTA and CDR2 FQGNSA. The CDR3 sequence is 14 residues long. V lost 1 base to trimming and J lost 4 bases, with 10 bases between them. The full variable domain, with the rest looked up from reference TRBV7-2 and TRBJ1-2, is GAGVSQSPSNKVTEKGKDVELRCDPISGHTALYWYRQSLGQGLEFLIYFQGNSAPDKSGLPSDRFSAERTGGSVSTLTIQRTQQEDSAVYLCASSLDWGSYGYTFGSGTRLTVV.

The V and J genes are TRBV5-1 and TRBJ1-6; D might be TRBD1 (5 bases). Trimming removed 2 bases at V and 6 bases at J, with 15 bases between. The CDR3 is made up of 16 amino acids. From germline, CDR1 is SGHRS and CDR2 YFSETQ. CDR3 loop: CASSFNTGTANSPLHF. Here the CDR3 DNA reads TGCGCCAGCAGCTTTAATACCGGGACGGCTAATTCACCCCTCCACTTT. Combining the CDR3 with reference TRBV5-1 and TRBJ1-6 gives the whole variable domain KAGVTQTPRYLIKTRGQQVTLSCSPISGHRSVSWYQQTPGQGLQFLFEYFSETQRNKGNFPGRFSGRQFSNSRSEMNVSTLELGDSALYLCASSFNTGTANSPLHFGNGTRLTVT.

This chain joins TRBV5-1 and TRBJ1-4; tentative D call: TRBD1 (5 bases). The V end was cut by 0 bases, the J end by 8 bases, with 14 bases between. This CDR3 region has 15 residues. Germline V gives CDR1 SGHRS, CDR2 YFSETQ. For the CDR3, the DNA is TGCGCCAGCAGCTTGGAAGCGGGGGTTCGCGAAAAACTGTTTTTT. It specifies CASSLEAGVREKLFF.

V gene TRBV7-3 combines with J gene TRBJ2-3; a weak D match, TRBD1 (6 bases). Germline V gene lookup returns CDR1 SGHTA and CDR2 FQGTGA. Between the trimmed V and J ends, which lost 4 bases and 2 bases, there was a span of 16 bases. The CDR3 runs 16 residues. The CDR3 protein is CASSSGSGVFTDTQYF. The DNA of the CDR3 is TGTGCCAGCAGCTCGGGATCAGGGGTCTTCACAGATACGCAGTATTTT.

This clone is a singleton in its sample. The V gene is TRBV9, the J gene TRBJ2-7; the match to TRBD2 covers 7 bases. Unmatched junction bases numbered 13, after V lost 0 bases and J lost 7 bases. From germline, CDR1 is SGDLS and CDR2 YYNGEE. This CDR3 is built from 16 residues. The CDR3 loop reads CASSVGAGDGPGEQYF. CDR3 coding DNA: TGTGCCAGCAGCGTAGGGGCGGGAGACGGGCCCGGGGAGCAGTACTTC.

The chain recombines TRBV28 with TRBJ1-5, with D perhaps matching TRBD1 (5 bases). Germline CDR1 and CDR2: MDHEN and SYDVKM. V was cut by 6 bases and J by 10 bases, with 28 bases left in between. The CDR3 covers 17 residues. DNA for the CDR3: TGTGCCAGCAGCCTCCAGGCCGGTGGCAGGGCCTTAGGACCCCAGCATTTT. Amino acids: CASSLQAGGRALGPQHF.

CDR3 region: CARVIYEQYF. In DNA, the CDR3 is TGCGCTAGAGTGATCTACGAGCAGTACTTC. The rearrangement joins TRBV10-1 to TRBJ2-7; no clear D. This CDR3 is 10 amino acids long. Germline-derived CDR1 and CDR2 are WNHNN and SYGVQD (reference sequence).

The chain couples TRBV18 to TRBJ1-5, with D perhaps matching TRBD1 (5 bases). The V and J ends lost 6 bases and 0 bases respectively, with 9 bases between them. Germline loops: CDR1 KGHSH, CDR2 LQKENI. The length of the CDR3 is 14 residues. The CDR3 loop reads CASSQGGSNQPQHF. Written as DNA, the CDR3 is TGTGCCAGCTCCCAGGGAGGTAGCAATCAGCCCCAGCATTTT.

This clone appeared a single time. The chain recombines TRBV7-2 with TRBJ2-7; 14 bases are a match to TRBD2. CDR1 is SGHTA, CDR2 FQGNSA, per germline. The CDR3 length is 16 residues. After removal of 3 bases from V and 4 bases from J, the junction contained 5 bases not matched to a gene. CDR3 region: CASSFGTSGRRYEQYF. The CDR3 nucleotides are TGTGCCAGCAGCTTCGGGACTAGCGGGAGAAGGTACGAGCAGTACTTC.

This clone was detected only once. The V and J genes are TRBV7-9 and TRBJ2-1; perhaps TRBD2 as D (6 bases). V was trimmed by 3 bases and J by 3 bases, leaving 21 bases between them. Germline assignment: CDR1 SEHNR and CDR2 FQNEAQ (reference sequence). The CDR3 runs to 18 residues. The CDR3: CASSFNSGFPPNYNEQFF. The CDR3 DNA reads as TGTGCCAGCAGCTTCAATAGCGGCTTCCCTCCCAACTACAATGAGCAGTTCTTC.